This T cell receptor (beta chain) stems from a study of graft-versus-host responses after intestinal transplantation. Study context: Recipients had transplants, and these were multivisceral, liver-intestinal, or isolated intestinal. Uniformly, recipients were administered anti-thymocyte globulin induction with subsequent tacrolimus and steroids for 2 to 3 years. Overall study results and limits: The study associated peak circulating GvH clone levels with early post-transplant HvG declines.

The method was immunoSEQ multiplex PCR; TCRdb's version includes in-frame clones alone and lacks a portion of them. The table records fewer than 120,000 clones, 90% to 95% of them present only once. Trimming removed 4 bases at V and 0 bases at J, with 7 bases between. Germline V CDR1 and CDR2: MNHNS, SASEGT. The length of the CDR3 is 15 residues. Concerning this clone: Its antigen is still unknown.

The sequencing here drew on unstimulated CD8+ T cells sorted from spleen or lymph node cells, taken before intestinal transplant. This clonotype was sampled from a human donor who received an intestinal transplant. The rearrangement joins TRBV6-1 to TRBJ2-6; D might be TRBD1 or TRBD2, each matching 5 bases. CDR3 protein: CASSGGVSGANVLTF. The DNA for the CDR3 is TGTGCCAGCAGTGGAGGGGTCTCTGGGGCCAACGTCCTGACTTTC.